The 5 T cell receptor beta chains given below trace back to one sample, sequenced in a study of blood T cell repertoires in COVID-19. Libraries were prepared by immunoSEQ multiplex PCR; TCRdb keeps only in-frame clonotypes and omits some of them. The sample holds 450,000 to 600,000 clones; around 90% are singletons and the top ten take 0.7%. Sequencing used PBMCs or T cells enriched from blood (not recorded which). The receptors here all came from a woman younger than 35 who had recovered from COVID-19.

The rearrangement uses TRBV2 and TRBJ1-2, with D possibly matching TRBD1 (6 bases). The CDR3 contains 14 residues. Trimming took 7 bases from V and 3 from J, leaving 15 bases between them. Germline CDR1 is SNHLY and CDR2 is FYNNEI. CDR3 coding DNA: TGTGCCAGCACACACCAGGGGAGGGACTATGGCTACACCTTC. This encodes CASTHQGRDYGYTF.

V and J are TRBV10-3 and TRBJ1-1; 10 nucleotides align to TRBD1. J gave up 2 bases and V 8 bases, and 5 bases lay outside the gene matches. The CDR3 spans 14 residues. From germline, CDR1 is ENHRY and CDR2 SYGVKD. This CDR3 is CAIGTGETNTEAFF. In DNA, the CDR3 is TGTGCCATCGGGACAGGGGAAACAAACACTGAAGCTTTCTTT.

Here the CDR3 DNA reads TGTGCCAGTAGTATAGGAGCTTCAGGGTCCGCGCAGTATTTT. Its protein product is CASSIGASGSAQYF. The chain recombines TRBV19 with TRBJ2-3, with D possibly being TRBD1 (5 bases). Germline CDR1 reads LNHDA; CDR2 reads SQIVND (reference sequence). V was cut by 1 base and J by 10 bases, with 15 bases left in between. The length of the CDR3 is 14 residues. The variable domain in full, with the rest retrieved from reference TRBV19 and TRBJ2-3, is DGGITQSPKYLFRKEGQNVTLSCEQNLNHDAMYWYRQDPGQGLRLIYYSQIVNDFQKGDIAEGYSVSREKKESFPLTVTSAQKNPTAFYLCASSIGASGSAQYFGPGTRLTVL.

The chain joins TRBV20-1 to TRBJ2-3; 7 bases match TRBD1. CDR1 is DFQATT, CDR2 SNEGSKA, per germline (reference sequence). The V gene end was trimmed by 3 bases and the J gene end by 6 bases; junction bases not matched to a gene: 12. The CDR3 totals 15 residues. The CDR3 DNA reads TGCAGTGCTAGTGGGGTAGGGGGCCTGGACGATACGCAGTATTTT. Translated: CSASGVGGLDDTQYF.

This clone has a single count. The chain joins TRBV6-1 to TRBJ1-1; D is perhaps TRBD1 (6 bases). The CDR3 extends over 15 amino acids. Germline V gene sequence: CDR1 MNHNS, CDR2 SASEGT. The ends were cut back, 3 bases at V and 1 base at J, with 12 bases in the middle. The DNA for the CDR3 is TGTGCCAGCAGTGATTGGGACATCAAGAACACTGAAGCTTTCTTT. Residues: CASSDWDIKNTEAFF.